One sample yielded the 9 T cell receptor beta chains listed below, sequenced in a study of beta chain features in type 1 diabetes. Every bit of the isolated RNA underwent reverse transcription, so sequencing read expressed TCRB transcripts. Assay: immunoSEQ multiplex PCR; the TCRdb copy retains only in-frame clones and omits some. There are about 150,000 clones in the sample; approximately 8.1% occur only once, and about 0.6% lies in the top ten. Material for sequencing was central memory CD4+ T cells from blood. Every receptor here comes from a man aged 18 to 30 in good health.

This clone was found a few times. CDR3 in amino acids: CASSSPSGVPDTQYF. CDR3 nucleotides: TGTGCCAGCAGCTCCCCCTCGGGTGTCCCAGATACGCAGTATTTT. The chain joins TRBV4-2 to TRBJ2-3; D is unclear. Deletions cut 5 bases from V and 4 bases from J, with 16 bases between. The CDR3 consists of 15 residues. CDR1 and CDR2 from the germline V gene are LGHNA and YNFKEQ.

This clone has only a few counts. The V call is TRBV10-3, the J call TRBJ1-5; TRBD1 might be the D (6 bases). Germline loops: CDR1 ENHRY, CDR2 SYGVKD. V was shortened by 0 bases and J by 5 bases, with 11 bases between the two germline ends. The CDR3 runs to 15 residues. The chain's CDR3 is CAISESWDTYQPQHF. CDR3 DNA sequence: TGTGCCATCAGTGAGTCGTGGGACACCTATCAGCCCCAGCATTTT.

The sample holds a few counts of this clone. The chain carries TRBV19 and TRBJ2-5; 7 nucleotides agree with TRBD1. From germline, CDR1 is LNHDA and CDR2 SQIVND (reference sequence). The CDR3 runs to 17 residues. The J segment lost 3 bases and the V segment lost 4 bases, leaving 14 bases of the junction unmatched. The CDR3 spells CASSTQALQGFEETQYF. For the CDR3, the DNA is TGTGCCAGTAGTACACAGGCACTACAGGGGTTCGAAGAGACCCAGTACTTC.

This clone came up a few times. The chain is built from TRBV18 and TRBJ1-1; D is uncertain. The V end lost 2 bases, the J end lost 3 bases, and 13 bases lay between the germline ends. The CDR3 totals 15 residues. CDR1 and CDR2 from the germline V gene are KGHSH and LQKENI. CDR3 bases: TGTGCCAGCTCACCATTGGACCCGAGGGACACTGAAGCTTTCTTT. Protein product: CASSPLDPRDTEAFF.

The chain is built from TRBV7-2 and TRBJ2-1, with TRBD2 matching over 10 bases. J lost 9 bases, V lost 2 bases, and 10 bases had no gene match. The V gene's germline CDR1 is SGHTA and CDR2 FQGNSA. This CDR3 is built from 16 residues. The CDR3: CASSLPGTSGTGEQFF. The CDR3 DNA reads as TGTGCCAGCAGCTTACCGGGCACTAGCGGGACCGGTGAGCAGTTCTTC.

The V call is TRBV6-5, the J call TRBJ1-2; D unresolved. CDR1 and CDR2 (germline): MNHEY, SVGAGI. Trimming pared 5 bases from V and 0 bases from J, leaving 7 bases between. The CDR3 length is 13 residues. CDR3 loop: CASSPQANYGYTF. The DNA of the CDR3 is TGTGCCAGCAGTCCCCAGGCTAACTATGGCTACACCTTC.

This clone was seen a handful of times. V and J are TRBV18 and TRBJ1-1; D gene uncertain. This CDR3 is built from 12 residues. Looked up from germline, CDR1 is KGHSH and CDR2 is LQKENI. V was cut by 3 bases and J by 3 bases, with 5 bases left in between. For the CDR3, the DNA is TGTGCCAGCTCACCCTCGGACACTGAAGCTTTCTTT. Residues: CASSPSDTEAFF.

The chain is built from TRBV30 and TRBJ2-5; 7 bases are a match to TRBD1. CDR3 length equals 13 residues. Germline trimming cut 3 bases from V and 2 bases from J; bases unmatched to any gene: 3. The germline gives CDR1 GTSNPN, CDR2 SVGIG (reference sequence). The CDR3 is CAWRKTGQETQYF. The CDR3 DNA follows: TGTGCCTGGAGGAAGACAGGGCAAGAGACCCAGTACTTC.

The table lists this clone with many counts. J is TRBJ1-1 and V is TRBV7-9; a possible D gene is TRBD1 (5 bases). The CDR3 sequence is 14 residues long. In germline, CDR1 is SEHNR, CDR2 FQNEAQ (reference sequence). V was shortened by 5 bases and J by 11 bases, with 21 bases between the two germline ends. The CDR3 DNA reads as TGTGCCAGCAGCCTGGACGGCGGTGGGGCTGTGGCTTTCTTT. Its protein is CASSLDGGGAVAFF. Drawing the rest from reference TRBV7-9 and TRBJ1-1, the complete variable domain is DTGVSQNPRHKITKRGQNVTFRCDPISEHNRLYWYRQTLGQGPEFLTYFQNEAQLEKSRLLSDRFSAERPKGSFSTLEIQRTEQGDSAMYLCASSLDGGGAVAFFGQGTRLTVV.